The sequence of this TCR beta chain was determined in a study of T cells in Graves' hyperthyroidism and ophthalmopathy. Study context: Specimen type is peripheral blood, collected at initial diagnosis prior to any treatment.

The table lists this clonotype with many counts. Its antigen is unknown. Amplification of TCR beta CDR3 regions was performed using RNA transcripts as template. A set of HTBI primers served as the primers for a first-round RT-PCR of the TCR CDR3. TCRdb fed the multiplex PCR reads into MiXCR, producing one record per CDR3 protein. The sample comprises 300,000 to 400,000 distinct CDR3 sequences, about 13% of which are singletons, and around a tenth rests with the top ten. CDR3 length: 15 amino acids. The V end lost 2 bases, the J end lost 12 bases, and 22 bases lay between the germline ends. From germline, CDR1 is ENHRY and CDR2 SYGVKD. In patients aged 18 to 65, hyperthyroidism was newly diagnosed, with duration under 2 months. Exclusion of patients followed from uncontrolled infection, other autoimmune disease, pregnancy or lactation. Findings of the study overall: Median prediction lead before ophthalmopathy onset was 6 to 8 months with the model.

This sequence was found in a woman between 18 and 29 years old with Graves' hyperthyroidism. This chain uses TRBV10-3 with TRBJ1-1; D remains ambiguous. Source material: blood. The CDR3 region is CAISEIGRGSRPTFF. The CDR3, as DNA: TGTGCCATCAGTGAGATTGGTCGTGGCAGCCGGCCTACTTTCTTT.